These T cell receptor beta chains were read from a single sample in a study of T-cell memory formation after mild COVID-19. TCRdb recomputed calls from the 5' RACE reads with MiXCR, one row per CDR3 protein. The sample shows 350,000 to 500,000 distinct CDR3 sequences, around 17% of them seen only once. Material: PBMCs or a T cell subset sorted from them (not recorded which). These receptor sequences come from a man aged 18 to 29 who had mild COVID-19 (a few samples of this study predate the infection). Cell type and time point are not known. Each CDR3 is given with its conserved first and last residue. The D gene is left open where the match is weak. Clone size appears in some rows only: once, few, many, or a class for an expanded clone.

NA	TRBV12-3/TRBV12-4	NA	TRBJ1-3	TGTGCCAGCATCCCTTGGGGTGGAAACACCATATATTTT	CASIPWGGNTIYF
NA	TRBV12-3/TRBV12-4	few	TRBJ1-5	TGTGCCAGCAGTAAGGACGCTGGGAATCAGCCCCAGCATTTT	CASSKDAGNQPQHF
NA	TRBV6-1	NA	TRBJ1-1	TGTGCCAGCTTGCGGGAGGGCACTGAAGCTTTCTTT	CASLREGTEAFF
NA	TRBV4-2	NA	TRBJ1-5	TGTGCCAGAAGCTCAGGGGCGGGGGGCGCTGGCAATCAGCCCCAGCATTTT	CARSSGAGGAGNQPQHF
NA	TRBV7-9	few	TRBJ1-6	TGTGCCAGCAGCTTAGAGGGGTACGGTTCACCCCTCCACTTT	CASSLEGYGSPLHF
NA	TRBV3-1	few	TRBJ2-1	TGTGCCAGCAGCCAAGAAGAACTGCCGTGGGGGAGCTCCTACAATGAGCAGTTCTTC	CASSQEELPWGSSYNEQFF
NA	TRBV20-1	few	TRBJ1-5	TGCAGTGCTCAAGCCTTTAGCAATCAGCCCCAGCATTTT	CSAQAFSNQPQHF
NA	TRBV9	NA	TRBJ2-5	TGTGCCAGCAGCACTACGTCCAGCGGAGAGACCCAGTACTTC	CASSTTSSGETQYF
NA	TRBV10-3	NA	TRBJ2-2	TGTGCCATCGGCAGGGGTACTACCGGGGAGCTGTTTTTT	CAIGRGTTGELFF
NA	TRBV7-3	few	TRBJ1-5	TGTGCCAGCAGCTTTAGAGGGGGCAATCAGCCCCAGCATTTT	CASSFRGGNQPQHF
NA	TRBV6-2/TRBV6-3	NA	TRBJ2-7	TGTGCCAGCAGTCCCCGGTTCACAGGCTACGAGCAGTACTTC	CASSPRFTGYEQYF
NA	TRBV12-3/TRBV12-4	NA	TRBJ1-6	TGTGCCAGCCTCTCTCGGCAGAGCTCCTATAATTCACCCCTCCACTTT	CASLSRQSSYNSPLHF
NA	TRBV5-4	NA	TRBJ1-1	TGTGCCAGCAGCTTAGGGGAGGGAGAGTACACTGAAGCTTTCTTT	CASSLGEGEYTEAFF
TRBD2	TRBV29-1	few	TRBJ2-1	TGCAGCGCCGGCTTAGCGGGGGTTTCGCAGTTCTTC	CSAGLAGVSQFF
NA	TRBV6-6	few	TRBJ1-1	TGTGCCAGTTACCGGGACACACCATATCAGGCTTTCTTT	CASYRDTPYQAFF
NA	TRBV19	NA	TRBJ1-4	TGTGCCAGTAGTATTGTTCTATCGGGGTTTCAGGAAAAACTGTTTTTT	CASSIVLSGFQEKLFF
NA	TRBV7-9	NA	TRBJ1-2	TGTGCCAGCAGCGTAGTAGGACAGAGATATGGCTACACCTTC	CASSVVGQRYGYTF
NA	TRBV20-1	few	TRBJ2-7	TGCAGTGCTAGAGATCTGGGGGGCCGCGAGCAGTACTTC	CSARDLGGREQYF
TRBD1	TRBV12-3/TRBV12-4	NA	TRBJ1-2	TGTGCCAGCAGTTTAGGCCTGACAGGGGGGGGCTATGGCTACACCTTC	CASSLGLTGGGYGYTF
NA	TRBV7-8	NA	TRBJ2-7	TGTGCCAGCAGCTCCCTCCGGGAAAACTCCTACGAGCAGTACTTC	CASSSLRENSYEQYF
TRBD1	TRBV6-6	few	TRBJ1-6	TGTGCCAGCAGTTACCATCCCCGGGCAGGGGGACCGTATAATTCACCCCTCCACTTT	CASSYHPRAGGPYNSPLHF
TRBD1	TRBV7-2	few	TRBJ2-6	TGTGCCAGCAGCTTGCAGGGGGCTGGGGCCAACGTCCTGACTTTC	CASSLQGAGANVLTF
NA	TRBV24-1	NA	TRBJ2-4	TGTGCCACCAGTGATTCCGGGACTCCAAACATTCAGTACTTC	CATSDSGTPNIQYF
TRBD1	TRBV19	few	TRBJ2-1	TGTGCCAGTGGGGACAGGGGCTTTGTCCGCCACTACAATGAGCAGTTCTTC	CASGDRGFVRHYNEQFF
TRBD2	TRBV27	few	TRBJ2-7	TGTGCCAGCACACCCACGGGGGGAAACGAGCAGTACTTC	CASTPTGGNEQYF
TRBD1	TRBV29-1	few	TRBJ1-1	TGCAGCGACCTCAGGGGGACGCCTGAAGCTTTCTTT	CSDLRGTPEAFF
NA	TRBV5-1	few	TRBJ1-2	TGCGCCAGCAGCTTGGGTAGTTTGGGGCCCTATGGCTACACCTTC	CASSLGSLGPYGYTF
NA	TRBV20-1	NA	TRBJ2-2	TGCAGTGCGCTACCGGGACAGAACACCGGGGAGCTGTTTTTT	CSALPGQNTGELFF
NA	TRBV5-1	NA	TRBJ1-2	TGCGCCAGCAGCTTGGACCCCACGGGGGATGGCTACACCTTC	CASSLDPTGDGYTF
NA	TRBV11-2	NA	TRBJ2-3	TGTGCCAGCAGCTTAGTAGCCCTTTCGGGCACAGATACGCAGTATTTT	CASSLVALSGTDTQYF
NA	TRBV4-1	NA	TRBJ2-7	TGCGCCAGCAGCCAAGGTCTTTCGGGAATCGAGCAGTACTTC	CASSQGLSGIEQYF
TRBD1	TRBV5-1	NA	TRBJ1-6	TGCGCCAGCAGCTTCTTAGACAGGGGATCACCCCTCCACTTT	CASSFLDRGSPLHF
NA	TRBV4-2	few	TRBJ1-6	TGTGCCAGCAGCCAAGATAGTAATTCACCCCTCCACTTT	CASSQDSNSPLHF
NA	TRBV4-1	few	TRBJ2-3	TGCGCCAGCAAGGGCTCCACGGGCACAGATACGCAGTATTTT	CASKGSTGTDTQYF
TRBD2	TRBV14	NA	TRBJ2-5	TGTGCCAGCAGCCCGGGACTAGCGGGGCCGGAGACCCAGTACTTC	CASSPGLAGPETQYF
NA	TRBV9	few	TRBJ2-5	TGTGCCAGCAGCGTAGTGGGGGGTATCCAAGAGACCCAGTACTTC	CASSVVGGIQETQYF
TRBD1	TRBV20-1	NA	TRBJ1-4	TGCAGTGCTGAGGGACAGTATGAAAAACTGTTTTTT	CSAEGQYEKLFF
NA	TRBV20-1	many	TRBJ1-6	TGCAGTGCTCCCGGTGGTTCACCCCTCCACTTT	CSAPGGSPLHF
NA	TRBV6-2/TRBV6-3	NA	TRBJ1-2	TGTGCCAGCAGTCATATACCCGGACACCTCACCTATGGCTACACCTTC	CASSHIPGHLTYGYTF
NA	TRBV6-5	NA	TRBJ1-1	TGTGCCAGCAGTTACAACCGTGAAGCTTTCTTT	CASSYNREAFF
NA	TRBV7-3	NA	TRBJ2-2	TGTGCCAGCAGCCCCGGGGCAGGCGGGGAGCTGTTTTTT	CASSPGAGGELFF
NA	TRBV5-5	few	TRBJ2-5	TGTGCCAGCAGCTTGCGGGGGGCACTCCAAGAGACCCAGTACTTC	CASSLRGALQETQYF
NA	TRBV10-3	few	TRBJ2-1	TGTGCCATCAGTGTGGGGGCAGACAATGAGCAGTTCTTC	CAISVGADNEQFF
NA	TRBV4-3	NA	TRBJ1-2	TGCGCCAGCAGCCAAGCCGGGTCCCTCTATGGCTACACCTTC	CASSQAGSLYGYTF
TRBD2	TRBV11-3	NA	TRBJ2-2	TGTGCCAGCAGCTTAATCCCGTCCGGGGAGGGCACCGGGGAGCTGTTTTTT	CASSLIPSGEGTGELFF
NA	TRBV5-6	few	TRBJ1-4	TGTGCCAGCAGCTTGAGGTCCCATGGGGAAAAACTGTTTTTT	CASSLRSHGEKLFF
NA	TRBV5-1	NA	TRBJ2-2	TGCGCCAGCAGCTTGTCAGGCGCACCCCGGGCCACCGGGGAGCTGTTTTTT	CASSLSGAPRATGELFF
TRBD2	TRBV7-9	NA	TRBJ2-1	TGTGCCAGCAGCTTAGGTAGTTGGGGGACTAGCGGGTACAATGAGCAGTTCTTC	CASSLGSWGTSGYNEQFF
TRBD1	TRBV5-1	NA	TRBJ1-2	TGCGCCAGCAGCCCCCGGGTAGGGACAGCCATTAACTATGGCTACACCTTC	CASSPRVGTAINYGYTF
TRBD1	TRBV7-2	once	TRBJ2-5	TGTGCCAGCAGCTTAGGCGGGACAGGGGACTACCAAGAGACCCAGTACTTC	CASSLGGTGDYQETQYF
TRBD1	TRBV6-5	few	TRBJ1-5	TGTGCCAGCAGTTACACAGGGGCATGGGATCAGCCCCAGCATTTT	CASSYTGAWDQPQHF
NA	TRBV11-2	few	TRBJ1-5	TGTGCCAGCAGCTTAGATTGGGGACCACGTCAGCCCCAGCATTTT	CASSLDWGPRQPQHF